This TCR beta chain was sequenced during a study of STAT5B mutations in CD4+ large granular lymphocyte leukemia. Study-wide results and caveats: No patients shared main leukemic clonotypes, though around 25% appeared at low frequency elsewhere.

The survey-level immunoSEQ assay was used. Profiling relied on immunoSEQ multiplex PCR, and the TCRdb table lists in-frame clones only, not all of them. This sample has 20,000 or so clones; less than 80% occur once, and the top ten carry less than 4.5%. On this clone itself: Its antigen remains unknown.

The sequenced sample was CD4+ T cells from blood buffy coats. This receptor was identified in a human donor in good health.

The CDR3 sequence: CSVEEGGVNTEAFF. CDR3 DNA: TGCAGCGTTGAGGAAGGGGGAGTGAACACTGAAGCTTTCTTT. This rearrangement joins TRBV29-1 to TRBJ1-1; D is perhaps TRBD1 (6 bases). The length of the CDR3 is 14 residues. From germline, CDR1 is SQVTM and CDR2 ANQGSEA. V was pared by 3 bases and J by 0 bases, with 11 bases between.